This TCR beta chain was captured by sequencing in a study of shared T cell receptors in the human thymus. Measured with immunoSEQ multiplex PCR; TCRdb has only the in-frame clones, and not every one. In the table there are some 640,000 clones, more than 70% of which are singletons. These records were also assigned to another study, of human thymus T cells. Per that paper: Healthy Finnish infants undergoing corrective surgery for congenital heart defects were the donors.

What was sequenced was thymocytes. The receptor's source is a boy under two years old with a congenital heart defect.

CDR3 DNA: TGTGCCAGCAGCCCAGGAGGTTATAGCAATCAGCCCCAGCATTTT. Its protein is CASSPGGYSNQPQHF. V gene TRBV14 combines with J gene TRBJ1-5; unclear D gene. CDR1 SGHDN and CDR2 FVKESK come from the germline V gene. The CDR3 extends over 15 amino acids. The ends were cut back, 4 bases at V and 0 bases at J, with 10 bases in the middle.